This T cell receptor (beta chain) was sequenced in a study of T-cell memory formation after mild COVID-19. Overall study: Each donor largely had its own TCR clusters.

Germline values: CDR1 SGDLS, CDR2 YYNGEE. The CDR3 sequence is 14 residues long. After removal of 4 bases from V and 9 bases from J, the junction contained 5 bases not matched to a gene. Via MiXCR, TCRdb re-called the 5' RACE reads, giving one row per CDR3 protein. Of under 200,000 distinct CDR3 sequences listed, 11% are singletons. Overall study results and limits: Second-wave clones that peaked on day 37 lacked confirmed SARS-CoV-2 specificity. Largely, contracting CD4+ clones fell within CM and EM, and contracting CD8+ clones within EMRA. Clones contracting day 15 to 85 were balanced CD4/CD8; later expanders leaned CD4+.

This clonotype was counted a few times. Its antigen is not identified. Sequenced: PBMCs or a T cell subset sorted from them (not recorded which). The chain combines TRBV9 with TRBJ2-4; 12 nucleotides line up with TRBD1. The receptor's source is a man between 18 and 35 years old who had mild COVID-19 (a few samples of this study predate the infection). Cell type and time point are not known. The CDR3: CASSPGQGAVIQYF. CDR3 DNA sequence: TGTGCCAGCAGCCCGGGACAGGGGGCGGTCATTCAGTACTTC.